There are a few counts of the clone carrying this T cell receptor beta chain. The CDR3 runs to 15 residues. The germline gives CDR1 LGHNT, CDR2 FRNRAP. V was shortened by 6 bases and J by 8 bases, with 20 bases between the two germline ends. This sample is part of a study of blood T cell repertoires in COVID-19. Study details: Collection of acute and convalescent COVID-19 samples took place in the United States, Italy and Spain. From T cells, B-cell-depleted T cells, or PBMCs came the material, which was cDNA or gDNA.

The authors' processing: Quantification of nucleated cells was approximated via reference gene primer amplification. Assay used: immunoSEQ multiplex PCR; TCRdb lists only in-frame clones, some missing. V and J calls and clone size are those listed in that table; D and trimming were worked out from the DNA. The profile covers just under 65,000 clones, with approximately 78% appearing a single time and approximately 14% taken by the ten largest. This receptor was identified in a man aged 60 to 75 with COVID-19, enrolled during active disease. The chain recombines TRBV12-5 with TRBJ2-1, with D possibly TRBD1 on 6 matching bases. Sequenced sample: peripheral blood. Here the CDR3 DNA reads TGTGCTAGTGGCGGGCGACAGGTCTGGAACGATGAGCAGTTCTTC. Amino acids: CASGGRQVWNDEQFF. Drawing the rest from reference TRBV12-5 and TRBJ2-1, the complete variable domain is DARVTQTPRHKVTEMGQEVTMRCQPILGHNTVFWYRQTMMQGLELLAYFRNRAPLDDSGMPKDRFSAEMPDATLATLKIQPSEPRDSAVYFCASGGRQVWNDEQFFGPGTRLTVL.